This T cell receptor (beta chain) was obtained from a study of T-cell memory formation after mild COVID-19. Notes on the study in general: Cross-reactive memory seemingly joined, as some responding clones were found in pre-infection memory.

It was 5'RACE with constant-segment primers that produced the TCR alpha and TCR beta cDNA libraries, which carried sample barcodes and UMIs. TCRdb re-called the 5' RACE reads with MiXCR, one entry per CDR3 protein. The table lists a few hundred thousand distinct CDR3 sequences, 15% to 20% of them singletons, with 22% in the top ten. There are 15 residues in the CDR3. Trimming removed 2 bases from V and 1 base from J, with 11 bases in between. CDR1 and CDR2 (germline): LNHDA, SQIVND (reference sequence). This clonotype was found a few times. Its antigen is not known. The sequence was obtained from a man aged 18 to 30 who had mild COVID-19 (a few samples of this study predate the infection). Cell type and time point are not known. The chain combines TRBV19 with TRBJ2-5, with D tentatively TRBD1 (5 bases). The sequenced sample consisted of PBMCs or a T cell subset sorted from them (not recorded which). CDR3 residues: CASSITTGPQETQYF. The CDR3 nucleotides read TGTGCCAGTAGTATAACTACAGGACCCCAAGAGACCCAGTACTTC.